The 8 T cell receptor beta chains below were found in one sample sequenced in a study of T cells in Graves' hyperthyroidism and ophthalmopathy. TCR beta CDR3 region amplification was performed from RNA transcripts. Initially, a first-round RT-PCR of the TCR CDR3 employed the HTBI primer set. In TCRdb, the multiplex PCR reads were re-called with MiXCR into one record per CDR3 protein. The data contain under 350,000 distinct CDR3 sequences, 18% of them seen just once; the ten biggest clones take up approximately 49%. The specimen sequenced was blood. These receptors all come from a woman in her 50s with Graves' hyperthyroidism.

This clonotype was counted only a few times. The chain recombines TRBV4-1 with TRBJ1-2; D possibly corresponds to TRBD1 (5 bases). V lost 0 bases, J lost 3 bases, and 8 bases lay in between. Germline CDR1 and CDR2: MGHRA and YSYEKL. The CDR3 contains 14 residues. The DNA for the CDR3 is TGCGCCAGCAGCCAAGAAAAGGGGTACTATGGCTACACCTTC. Its protein is CASSQEKGYYGYTF.

This chain joins TRBV10-3 and TRBJ1-4, with D tentatively TRBD1 (5 bases). Deletions cut 0 bases from V and 8 bases from J, with 10 bases between. Germline V gene lookup returns CDR1 ENHRY and CDR2 SYGVKD. The length of the CDR3 is 14 residues. DNA for the CDR3: TGTGCCATCAGTGAGTCTAGCGGGGACGAAAAACTGTTTTTT. Translation gives CAISESSGDEKLFF.

The rearrangement links TRBV20-1 to TRBJ2-1; 10 positions match TRBD2. CDR1 is DFQATT and CDR2 is SNEGSKA in the germline V gene (reference sequence). This CDR3 is built from 17 residues. V lost 2 bases to trimming and J lost 6 bases; unmatched junction nucleotides: 13. This chain's CDR3 is CSARRERGGEFPNEQFF. The CDR3 DNA reads as TGCAGTGCTAGACGGGAGCGGGGGGGAGAGTTTCCCAATGAGCAGTTCTTC.

The CDR3 DNA follows: TGTGCCAGCAGCACCTCAACAGGGAGTGGAAACACCATATATTTT. It translates to CASSTSTGSGNTIYF. V and J are TRBV9 and TRBJ1-3, with D tentatively TRBD1 (6 bases). There are 15 residues in the CDR3. V lost 4 bases and J lost 3, with 14 bases in between. Germline lookup yields CDR1 SGDLS and CDR2 YYNGEE.

V is TRBV12-3 or TRBV12-4 and J is TRBJ2-7; weak D call: TRBD2 (6 bases). The CDR3 runs 15 residues. The V and J ends lost 1 base and 0 bases respectively, with 10 bases between them. This CDR3 is CASSLGSGTSYEQYF. The CDR3 DNA is TGTGCCAGCAGTTTAGGTAGCGGCACCTCCTACGAGCAGTACTTC.

This clonotype was picked up many times. CDR3 nucleotides: TGTGCCAGCAGCTTAAACCTGGGCTACGAGCAGTACTTC. Protein product: CASSLNLGYEQYF. The rearrangement uses TRBV11-2 and TRBJ2-7; D not certain. Per germline, CDR1 SGHAT and CDR2 FQNNGV. This CDR3 region has 13 residues. Trimming left V 2 bases short and J 3 bases short, with 8 bases between. Full variable domain (remainder filled in from reference TRBV11-2 and TRBJ2-7): EAGVAQSPRYKIIEKRQSVAFWCNPISGHATLYWYQQILGQGPKLLIQFQNNGVVDDSQLPKDRFSAERLKGVDSTLKIQPAKLEDSAVYLCASSLNLGYEQYFGPGTRLTVT.

This clonotype was seen repeatedly, ten times or more. This chain joins TRBV10-3 and TRBJ2-1; a possible D gene is TRBD2 (6 bases). The CDR3 loop spans 13 amino acids. The V and J ends lost 10 bases and 4 bases respectively, with 14 bases between them. The germline gives CDR1 ENHRY, CDR2 SYGVKD. In DNA, the CDR3 is TGTGCCACCGGCGGGGCCAAATACAATGAGCAGTTCTTC. It encodes CATGGAKYNEQFF.

The J gene is TRBJ2-4, the V gene TRBV20-1; no clear D. Germline V gene lookup returns CDR1 DFQATT and CDR2 SNEGSKA (reference sequence). The CDR3 extends over 13 amino acids. V lost 2 bases to trimming and J lost 0 bases, with 5 bases between them. The CDR3 DNA reads as TGCAGTGCTAGATTTGTAGCCAAAAACATTCAGTACTTC. It specifies CSARFVAKNIQYF.